The 13 T cell receptor beta chains below were found in one sample sequenced in a study of T cells in Graves' hyperthyroidism and ophthalmopathy. Authors of the study amplified TCR beta CDR3 regions from RNA transcripts. The HTBI set primed first-round TCR CDR3 RT-PCR. One entry per CDR3 protein results from TCRdb running MiXCR on the multiplex PCR reads. Of around 800,000 distinct CDR3 sequences in the sample, roughly 40% were seen once. What was sequenced was blood. The receptors shown here come from a man aged 18 to 29 with Graves' hyperthyroidism.

For the CDR3, the DNA is TGCAGTGCTAGAGACATGACAGGGCTCACTGAAGCTTTCTTT. It encodes CSARDMTGLTEAFF. The chain joins TRBV20-1 to TRBJ1-1; 7 bases agree with TRBD1. V lost 0 bases and J lost 4; bases outside the gene matches: 5. The germline V gene has CDR1 DFQATT and CDR2 SNEGSKA (reference sequence). The CDR3 contains 14 residues.

This clonotype has only a few counts. The genes are TRBV20-1 and TRBJ1-1; 10 nucleotides agree with TRBD1. Trimming cost V 5 bases and J 6 bases; bases outside gene matches: 9. The germline V gene encodes CDR1 DFQATT and CDR2 SNEGSKA (reference sequence). The CDR3 sequence is 14 residues long. For the CDR3, the DNA is TGCAGTGCTGCTCGGGACAGGGGCTTCGCTGAAGCTTTCTTT. It codes for CSAARDRGFAEAFF.

This clonotype has more than one count but fewer than ten. V usage is TRBV7-8 and J usage is TRBJ2-7, with D maybe TRBD1 (6 bases). The CDR3 is 15 amino acids. Germline assignment: CDR1 SGHVS and CDR2 FQNEAQ. V lost 1 base to trimming and J lost 2 bases, with 12 bases between them. CDR3 DNA: TGTGCCAGCAGCTTAGTAGGGGGAAACACCTACGAGCAGTACTTC. Translation: CASSLVGGNTYEQYF.

The V gene is TRBV12-3 or TRBV12-4, the J gene TRBJ1-5, with a possible D match to TRBD1 (6 bases). V was cut by 6 bases and J by 9 bases, with 21 bases left in between. The CDR3 spans 15 residues. The CDR3 DNA reads TGTGCCAGCAGCTTGCACCAGGGGCTCGATCTGCCCCAGCATTTT. This translates into CASSLHQGLDLPQHF.

The genes are TRBV10-3 and TRBJ1-2, with 7 bases matching TRBD1. V dropped 6 bases and J dropped 0; count of bases not matched to a gene: 10. Looked up from germline, CDR1 is ENHRY and CDR2 is SYGVKD. This CDR3 contains 16 residues. The CDR3 nucleotides are TGTGCCATCAGGGGGACAGATATCACCTCTAACTATGGCTACACCTTC. Translated: CAIRGTDITSNYGYTF.

Note on this clonotype: A junction boundary mismatches the germline segment, possibly from a read error. This rearrangement joins TRBV9 to TRBJ1-1; D possibly corresponds to TRBD1 (5 bases). Germline V gene lookup returns CDR1 SGDLS and CDR2 YYNGEE. The CDR3 is 14 residues long. The CDR3: CTSSVEGMNTEAFF. In DNA form, the CDR3 reads TGTACCAGCAGCGTAGAGGGGATGAACACTGAAGCTTTCTTT.

The table lists this clonotype with a few counts. The chain has TRBV2 and TRBJ2-7; D gene ambiguous. The length of the CDR3 is 15 residues. Trimming shortened V by 1 base and J by 5 bases, and 15 bases separated the two germline ends. In germline, CDR1 is SNHLY, CDR2 FYNNEI. For the CDR3, the DNA is TGTGCCAGCAGTGAAGAGTGGAACATAGCCCACGAGCAGTACTTC. This encodes CASSEEWNIAHEQYF.

This clonotype came up a few times. The CDR3 region is CASSVGEAGWDTEAFF. Here the CDR3 DNA reads TGTGCCAGCAGCGTAGGCGAGGCCGGGTGGGACACTGAAGCTTTCTTT. The V call is TRBV9, the J call TRBJ1-1; D not certain. Germline V gene data show CDR1 as SGDLS and CDR2 as YYNGEE. The length of the CDR3 is 16 residues. Trimming took off 0 bases at V and 3 bases at J, with 15 bases between the two ends.

The chain joins TRBV2 to TRBJ2-7; 9 bases align to TRBD1. Germline CDR1 is SNHLY and CDR2 is FYNNEI. The J segment lost 2 bases and the V segment lost 5 bases, leaving 7 bases of the junction unmatched. CDR3 length: 15 amino acids. The CDR3 region is CASSRGTGPTYEQYF. CDR3 DNA sequence: TGTGCCAGCAGTAGGGGGACAGGGCCAACCTACGAGCAGTACTTC.

This clonotype was observed at least ten times. The rearrangement uses TRBV20-1 and TRBJ2-5; the D gene could be TRBD1 or TRBD2 (6 bases each). CDR3 length: 12 residues. Looked up from germline, CDR1 is DFQATT and CDR2 is SNEGSKA (reference sequence). This CDR3 reads CSARGLQETQYF. In DNA form, the CDR3 reads TGCAGCGCCCGGGGGCTCCAAGAGACCCAGTACTTC.

V is TRBV20-1 and J is TRBJ2-7, with 9 bases identical to TRBD2. CDR3 length equals 15 residues. J was trimmed by 1 base and V by 0 bases; bases with no gene match: 4. CDR1 and CDR2 from the germline V gene are DFQATT and SNEGSKA (reference sequence). The CDR3 protein is CSARDNAGGSYEQYF. The CDR3 nucleotides read TGCAGTGCTAGAGATAACGCGGGAGGGTCCTACGAGCAGTACTTC.

This rearrangement joins TRBV2 to TRBJ1-4; maybe TRBD1 (5 bases). The CDR3 length is 15 residues. Trimming pared 5 bases from V and 8 bases from J, leaving 18 bases between. Germline V gives CDR1 SNHLY, CDR2 FYNNEI. Written as DNA, the CDR3 is TGTGCCAGCAGTTTAGGGGAAGTCCTCGGGGAAAAACTGTTTTTT. Translated: CASSLGEVLGEKLFF.

This clonotype came up many times. The V and J genes are TRBV19 and TRBJ1-1; tentatively, D is TRBD1 (5 bases). The CDR3 extends over 12 amino acids. The germline CDR1 and CDR2 sequences are LNHDA and SQIVND (reference sequence). Trimming pared 7 bases from V and 4 bases from J, leaving 10 bases between. CDR3 coding DNA: TGTGCCAGTACAGGGCGGGCCACTGAAGCTTTCTTT. Amino acids: CASTGRATEAFF.